Each of the 14 T cell receptor beta chains below was sequenced from the same sample in a study of blood T cell repertoires in COVID-19. The assay was immunoSEQ multiplex PCR, and TCRdb's table has in-frame clones only and misses some. The table has under 75,000 clones, 83% seen once. Material for sequencing was peripheral blood. The receptors derive from a human donor in a cohort sampled during active COVID-19.

J is TRBJ2-5 and V is TRBV19; 9 positions match TRBD1. Trimming took 3 bases from V and 2 from J; bases not matched to a gene: 7. This CDR3 region has 16 residues. Germline V CDR1 and CDR2: LNHDA, SQIVND (reference sequence). CDR3 sequence reads: CASSMVHRGPQETQYF. In DNA, the CDR3 is TGTGCCAGTAGTATGGTCCACAGGGGGCCACAAGAGACCCAGTACTTC. Variable domain in full (rest from reference TRBV19 and TRBJ2-5): DGGITQSPKYLFRKEGQNVTLSCEQNLNHDAMYWYRQDPGQGLRLIYYSQIVNDFQKGDIAEGYSVSREKKESFPLTVTSAQKNPTAFYLCASSMVHRGPQETQYFGPGTRLLVL.

The chain is built from TRBV10-3 and TRBJ1-4; 7 nucleotides line up with TRBD1. The CDR3 consists of 13 residues. Germline V gene sequence: CDR1 ENHRY, CDR2 SYGVKD. V lost 8 bases, J lost 3 bases, and 3 bases stayed unmatched. The CDR3 DNA is TGTGCCATCCAGGGACAGCCTAATGAAAAACTGTTTTTT. It yields the protein CAIQGQPNEKLFF.

The chain joins TRBV4-2 to TRBJ1-1; D ambiguous. The CDR3 consists of 16 residues. V lost 1 base and J lost 5, with 17 bases in between. The germline CDR1 and CDR2 sequences are LGHNA and YNFKEQ. DNA of the CDR3: TGTGCCAGCAGCCAAGCCCGGAGTGGTTTATCGACTGAAGCTTTCTTT. Translating gives CASSQARSGLSTEAFF.

This clone is classed as medium-sized. V gene TRBV11-2 combines with J gene TRBJ2-2, with 11 bases aligning to TRBD2. This CDR3 region has 18 residues. CDR1 is SGHAT, CDR2 FQNNGV, per germline. Trimming cost V 0 bases and J 6 bases; bases outside gene matches: 9. The CDR3 sequence: CASSLDSTSGSRAGELFF. CDR3 nucleotide sequence: TGTGCCAGCAGCTTAGATAGTACTAGCGGGAGTAGGGCCGGGGAGCTGTTTTTT.

CDR3 sequence: CASRSAVSSTDTQYF. CDR3 sequence (DNA): TGTGCCAGCAGGTCAGCGGTCTCTAGCACAGATACGCAGTATTTT. The chain carries TRBV11-2 and TRBJ2-3; TRBD2 might be the D (5 bases). V was cut by 6 bases and J by 0 bases, with 13 bases left in between. There are 15 residues in the CDR3. The germline V gene encodes CDR1 SGHAT and CDR2 FQNNGV.

This clone was detected a few times. This sequence joins TRBV5-1 and TRBJ1-1; tentative D call: TRBD1 (6 bases). Germline lookup yields CDR1 SGHRS and CDR2 YFSETQ. The CDR3 spans 15 residues. V lost 2 bases, J lost 2 bases, and 13 bases lay in between. The chain's CDR3 is CASSFSGAQNTEAFF. DNA of the CDR3: TGCGCCAGCAGCTTTTCAGGGGCGCAAAACACTGAAGCTTTCTTT.

This clone occurred a few times. V usage is TRBV7-9 and J usage is TRBJ1-1; 8 bases map to TRBD1. The CDR3 has 13 amino acids. V lost 4 bases and J lost 4; bases outside the gene matches: 2. The germline gives CDR1 SEHNR, CDR2 FQNEAQ (reference sequence). For the CDR3, the DNA is TGTGCCAGCAGCTGGACAGGGCTCACTGAAGCTTTCTTT. Its protein is CASSWTGLTEAFF.

CDR3 sequence reads: CASRGDSYTDTQYF. The CDR3 nucleotides are TGTGCCAGCAGAGGGGACTCCTATACGGATACGCAGTATTTT. The genes are TRBV21-1 and TRBJ2-3; the D call in the table, TRBD2, was not verified against the DNA. TRBV21-1 is annotated as a pseudogene. The CDR3 length is 14 residues.

The chain employs TRBV6-5 and TRBJ2-7; the D is unclear. This CDR3 is built from 14 residues. Germline V gives CDR1 MNHEY, CDR2 SVGAGI. Trimming removed 6 bases from V and 2 bases from J, with 14 bases in between. The CDR3 nucleotides read TGTGCCAGCAGCCCCTCGACTCATACCTACGAGCAGTACTTC. It yields the protein CASSPSTHTYEQYF.

This chain uses TRBV5-4 with TRBJ2-5, with 15 positions matching TRBD2. Germline V gives CDR1 SGHNT, CDR2 YYREEE (reference sequence). The V segment lost 0 bases and the J segment 5 bases; nucleotides outside the gene matches: 2. The CDR3 has 16 residues. The CDR3 sequence: CASSLVGTSGGETQYF. In DNA, the CDR3 is TGTGCCAGCAGCTTGGTCGGGACTAGCGGGGGGGAGACCCAGTACTTC.

V is TRBV4-2 and J is TRBJ2-3; 10 bases map to TRBD2. V was clipped by 5 bases and J by 0 bases; unmatched bases: 8. This CDR3 is 17 amino acids long. Germline values: CDR1 LGHNA, CDR2 YNFKEQ. This CDR3 is CASSSVGSGGSTDTQYF. The CDR3 DNA is TGTGCCAGCAGCTCAGTCGGTAGCGGGGGGAGCACAGATACGCAGTATTTT.

The V call is TRBV7-9, the J call TRBJ2-1; 11 nucleotides match TRBD2. CDR1 is SEHNR, CDR2 FQNEAQ, per germline (reference sequence). With V trimmed by 6 bases and J by 7 bases, 14 bases remained unmatched. The CDR3 spans 17 residues. CDR3 sequence (DNA): TGTGCCAGCAGTCTACTAGCGGGAGTTCCTAAAGGGAATGAGCAGTTCTTC. Protein sequence: CASSLLAGVPKGNEQFF.

A single count supports this clone. This may be a read error: a much more frequent sequence differs by one nucleotide. V is TRBV9 and J is TRBJ2-7; the match to TRBD2 covers 10 bases. The CDR3 loop spans 14 amino acids. CDR1 SGDLS and CDR2 YYNGEE come from the germline V gene. The V gene end was trimmed by 0 bases and the J gene end by 7 bases; junction bases not matched to a gene: 4. CDR3 loop: CASSVGGSGGEQYF. CDR3 bases: TGTGCCAGCAGCGTAGGCGGTAGCGGGGGGGAGCAGTACTTC.

The chain joins TRBV15 to TRBJ2-2, with 10 nucleotides matching TRBD2. The CDR3 contains 19 residues. The germline gives CDR1 LNHNV, CDR2 YYDKDF (reference sequence). The V gene end was trimmed by 1 base and the J gene end by 1 base; junction bases not matched to a gene: 9. In DNA, the CDR3 is TGTGCCACCAGCAGAGGCTACTATAGCGGGAGGAGGAACACCGGGGAGCTGTTTTTT. As protein: CATSRGYYSGRRNTGELFF. The full variable domain, with the rest looked up from reference TRBV15 and TRBJ2-2, is DAMVIQNPRYQVTQFGKPVTLSCSQTLNHNVMYWYQQKSSQAPKLLFHYYDKDFNNEADTPDNFQSRRPNTSFCFLDIRSPGLGDTAMYLCATSRGYYSGRRNTGELFFGEGSRLTVL.